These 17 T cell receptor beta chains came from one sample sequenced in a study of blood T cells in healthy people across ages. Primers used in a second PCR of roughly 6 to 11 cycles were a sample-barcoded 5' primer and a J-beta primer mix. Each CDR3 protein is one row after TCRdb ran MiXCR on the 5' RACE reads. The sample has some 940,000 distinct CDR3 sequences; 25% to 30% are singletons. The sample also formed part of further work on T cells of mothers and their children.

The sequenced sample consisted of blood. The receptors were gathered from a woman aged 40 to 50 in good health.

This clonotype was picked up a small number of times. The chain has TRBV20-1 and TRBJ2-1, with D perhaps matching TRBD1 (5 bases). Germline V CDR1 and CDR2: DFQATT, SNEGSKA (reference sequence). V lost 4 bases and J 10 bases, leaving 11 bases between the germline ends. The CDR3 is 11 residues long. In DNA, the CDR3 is TGCAGTGCTACCGCCAGGGCAGAGCAGTTCTTC. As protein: CSATARAEQFF.

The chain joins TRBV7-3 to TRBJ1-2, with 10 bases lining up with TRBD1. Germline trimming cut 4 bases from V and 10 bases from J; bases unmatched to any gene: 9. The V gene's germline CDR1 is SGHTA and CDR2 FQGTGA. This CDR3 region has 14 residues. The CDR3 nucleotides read TGTGCCAGCAGCTCCGAACCGGGACAGGGGATCTACACCTTC. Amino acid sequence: CASSSEPGQGIYTF.

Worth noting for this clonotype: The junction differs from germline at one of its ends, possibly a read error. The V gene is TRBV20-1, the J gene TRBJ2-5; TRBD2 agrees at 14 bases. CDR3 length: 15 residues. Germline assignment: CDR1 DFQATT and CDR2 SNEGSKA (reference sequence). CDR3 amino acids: CSATAGLAGEDTQYF. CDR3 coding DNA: TGCAGTGCTACCGCGGGACTAGCGGGGGAAGATACCCAGTACTTC.

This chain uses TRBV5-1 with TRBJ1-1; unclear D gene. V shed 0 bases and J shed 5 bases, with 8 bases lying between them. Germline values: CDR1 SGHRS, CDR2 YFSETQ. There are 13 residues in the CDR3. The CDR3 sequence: CASSLGQVTEAFF. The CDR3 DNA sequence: TGCGCCAGCAGCTTGGGGCAGGTAACTGAAGCTTTCTTT.

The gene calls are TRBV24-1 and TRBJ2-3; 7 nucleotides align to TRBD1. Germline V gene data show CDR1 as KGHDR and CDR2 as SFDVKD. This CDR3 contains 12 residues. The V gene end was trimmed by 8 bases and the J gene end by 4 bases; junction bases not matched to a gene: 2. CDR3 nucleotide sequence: TGTGCCACCAAGGGGGCATCAGATACGCAGTATTTT. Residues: CATKGASDTQYF.

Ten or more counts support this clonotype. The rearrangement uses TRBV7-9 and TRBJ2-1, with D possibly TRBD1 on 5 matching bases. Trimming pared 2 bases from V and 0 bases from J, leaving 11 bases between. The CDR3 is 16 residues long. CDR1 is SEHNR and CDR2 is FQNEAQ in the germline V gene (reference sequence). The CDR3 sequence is CASSLWSGLSYNEQFF. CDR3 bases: TGTGCCAGCAGCTTATGGTCAGGGCTCTCCTACAATGAGCAGTTCTTC.

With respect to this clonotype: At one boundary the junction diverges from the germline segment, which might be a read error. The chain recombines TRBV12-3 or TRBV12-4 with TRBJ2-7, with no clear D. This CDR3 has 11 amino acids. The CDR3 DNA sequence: TGTGCCAACAGTGCTACCTACGAGCAGTACTTC. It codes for CANSATYEQYF.

The CDR3 DNA follows: TGTGCCAGCAGCCAAGCCCCCGATCCCTCCGCCCATGGCTACACCTTC. Its protein is CASSQAPDPSAHGYTF. The chain has TRBV4-2 and TRBJ1-2; no clear D gene. Germline values: CDR1 LGHNA, CDR2 YNFKEQ. V gave up 1 base and J gave up 6 bases, with 18 bases separating them. This CDR3 contains 16 residues.

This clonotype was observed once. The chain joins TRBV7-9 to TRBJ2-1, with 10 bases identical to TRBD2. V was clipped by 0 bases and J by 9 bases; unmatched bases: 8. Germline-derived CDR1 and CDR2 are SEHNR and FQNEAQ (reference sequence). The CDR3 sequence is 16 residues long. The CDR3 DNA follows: TGTGCCAGCAGCTTAGCCCAGCGGGGGGGCGTAGCTGAGCAGTTCTTC. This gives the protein CASSLAQRGGVAEQFF. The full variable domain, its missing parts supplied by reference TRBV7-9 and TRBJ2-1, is DTGVSQNPRHKITKRGQNVTFRCDPISEHNRLYWYRQTLGQGPEFLTYFQNEAQLEKSRLLSDRFSAERPKGSFSTLEIQRTEQGDSAMYLCASSLAQRGGVAEQFFGPGTRLTVL.

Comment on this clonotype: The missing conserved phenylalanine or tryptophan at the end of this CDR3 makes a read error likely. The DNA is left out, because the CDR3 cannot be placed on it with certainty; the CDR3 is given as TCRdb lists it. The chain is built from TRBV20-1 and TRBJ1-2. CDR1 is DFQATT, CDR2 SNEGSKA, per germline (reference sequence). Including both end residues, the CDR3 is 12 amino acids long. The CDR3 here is CSATSRDYGYTC.

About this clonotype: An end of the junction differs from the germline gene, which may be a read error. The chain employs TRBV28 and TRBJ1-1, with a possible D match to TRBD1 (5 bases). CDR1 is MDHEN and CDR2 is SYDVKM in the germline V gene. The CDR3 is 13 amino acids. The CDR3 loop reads CAIHEVRGTEAFF. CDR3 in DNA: TGTGCCATACACGAGGTTCGGGGCACTGAGGCTTTCTTT.

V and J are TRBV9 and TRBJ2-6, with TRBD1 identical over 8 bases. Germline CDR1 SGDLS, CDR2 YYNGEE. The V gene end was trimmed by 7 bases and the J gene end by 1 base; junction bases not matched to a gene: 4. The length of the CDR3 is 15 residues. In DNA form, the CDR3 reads TGTGCCAGCGGACAGGGCGTTTCTGGGGCCAACGTCCTGACTTTC. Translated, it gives CASGQGVSGANVLTF.

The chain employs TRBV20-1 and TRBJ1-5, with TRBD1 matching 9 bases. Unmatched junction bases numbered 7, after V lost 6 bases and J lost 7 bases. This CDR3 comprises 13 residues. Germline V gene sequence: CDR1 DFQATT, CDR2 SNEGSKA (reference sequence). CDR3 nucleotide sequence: TGCAGTGCGAGGACAGGGGCTGGGCAGCCCCAGCATTTT. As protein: CSARTGAGQPQHF.

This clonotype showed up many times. The CDR3 spells CAIRTDYNEQFF. Here the CDR3 DNA reads TGTGCCATCAGGACAGATTACAATGAGCAGTTCTTC. The chain links TRBV10-3 to TRBJ2-1; possibly TRBD1 for D (5 bases). CDR1 is ENHRY and CDR2 is SYGVKD in the germline V gene. This CDR3 spans 12 amino acids. The V end lost 6 bases, the J end lost 4 bases, and 7 bases lay between the germline ends.

In DNA form, the CDR3 reads TGCAGTGCTAGAGGGTGGTCTAGCGGGGGTCATGCGAACACCGGGGAGCTGTTTTTT. It translates to CSARGWSSGGHANTGELFF. J is TRBJ2-2 and V is TRBV20-1; 10 nucleotides line up with TRBD2. V lost 1 base and J lost 0; bases outside the gene matches: 11. The CDR3 is made up of 19 amino acids. Germline loops: CDR1 DFQATT, CDR2 SNEGSKA (reference sequence).

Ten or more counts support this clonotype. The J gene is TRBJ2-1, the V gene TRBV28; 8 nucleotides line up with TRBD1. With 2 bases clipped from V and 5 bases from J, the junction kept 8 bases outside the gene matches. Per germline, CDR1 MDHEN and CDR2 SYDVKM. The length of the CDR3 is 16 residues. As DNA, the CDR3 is TGTGCCAGCAGTTTACTAACAGGGGGTGTAAACAATGAGCAGTTCTTC. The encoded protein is CASSLLTGGVNNEQFF.

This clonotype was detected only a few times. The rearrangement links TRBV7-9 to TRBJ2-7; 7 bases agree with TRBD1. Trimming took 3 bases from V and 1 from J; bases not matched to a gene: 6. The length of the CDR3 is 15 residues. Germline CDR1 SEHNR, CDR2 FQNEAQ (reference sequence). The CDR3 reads CASSFEEQGSYEQYF. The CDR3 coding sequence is TGTGCCAGCAGCTTCGAGGAACAGGGGTCCTACGAGCAGTACTTC.